This T cell receptor (beta chain) appears in the sequencing data of a study of human T cells and chemical hapten exposure. Turning to the study itself: All patients underwent weekly scalp dosing with diphenylcyclopropenone for the full roughly 25-week study. Findings and limits, study-wide: No alteration of TCRs above 1 in 1000 frequency was seen with DPC sensitization.

The length of the CDR3 is 16 residues. Trimming at V came to 6 bases and at J to 5 bases, leaving 10 bases not matched to a gene. Looked up from germline, CDR1 is DFQATT and CDR2 is SNEGSKA (reference sequence). TCRdb used MiXCR to reprocess the RACE reads, holding one entry per CDR3 protein. The table shows tens of thousands of distinct CDR3 sequences, with about a tenth occurring only once. On this clonotype itself: Its specificity is not known.

Described time point: pre-sensitization, week 0. The treatment here: therapeutic diphenylcyclopropenone sensitization with weekly scalp DPC. Sequencing started from total RNA isolated from unfractionated whole blood. This sequence originates from a middle-aged man with alopecia areata. Some clones in this sample may be carry-over from other donors' samples. The input for sequencing was whole blood, taken in connection with sensitization to the hapten diphenylcyclopropenone (DPC). V gene TRBV20-1 combines with J gene TRBJ2-7; 16 nucleotides line up with TRBD2. Written as DNA, the CDR3 is TGCAGTGCGACCGGGACTAGCGGGAGGGCCCGAGACGAGCAGTACTTC. Translation: CSATGTSGRARDEQYF.